This T cell receptor (beta chain) comes out of a study of graft-versus-host responses after intestinal transplantation. The CDR3 totals 21 residues. Both intraepithelial and lamina propria lymphocytes were released by processing graft tissue. This table comes from immunoSEQ multiplex PCR, and its TCRdb copy is limited to in-frame clones, with some not included. The sample consists of approximately 60,000 clones, 75% to 90% of them appearing once. The TCR originated in a human patient who received an intestinal transplant, so some T cells may come from the graft donor. The specimen comprised ileum tissue, sampled more than 350 days after transplant. This chain uses TRBV21-1 with TRBJ2-7; TRBD1 is the table's D call and was not checked against the DNA. TRBV21-1 is an annotated pseudogene. The CDR3 DNA reads TGTGCCAGCAGCAAAGCGCTTTTCAGGACTTACCGGGACAGGGGATACTACGAGCAGTACTTC. It is translated as CASSKALFRTYRDRGYYEQYF.